This T cell receptor (beta chain) was profiled in a study of T-cell memory formation after mild COVID-19. One entry per CDR3 protein results from TCRdb running MiXCR on the 5' RACE reads. The sample includes roughly 250,000 distinct CDR3 sequences, 15% to 20% seen only once; the top ten take around 20%. Study results and limitations: Prior to infection, memory already included some responding clones, suggesting cross-reactive memory joined. Shrinking CD4+ clones resided mostly in CM and EM, and CD8+ ones in EMRA.

A word on this clonotype: The antigen remains undetermined.

Between the trimmed V and J ends, which lost 8 bases and 5 bases, there was a span of 18 bases. Germline-derived CDR1 and CDR2 are SGHTA and FQGNSA. The CDR3 loop spans 14 amino acids. V is TRBV7-2 and J is TRBJ1-1, with TRBD1 as a possible D gene (6 bases). This TCR derives from a man between 18 and 35 years old who had mild COVID-19 (a few samples of this study predate the infection). Cell type and time point are not known. What was sequenced was PBMCs or a T cell subset sorted from them (not recorded which). CDR3 nucleotides: TGTGCCAGCGGATCTCTACAGGGATGGACTGAAGCTTTCTTT. It is translated as CASGSLQGWTEAFF.